The entry that follows covers one T cell receptor (beta chain) sequence. V was shortened by 5 bases and J by 8 bases, with 15 bases between the two germline ends. The CDR3 extends over 13 amino acids. CDR1 and CDR2 (germline): MNHNY, SVGAGI (reference sequence). This record comes from a study of blood T cell repertoires in COVID-19. Looking at the study overall: Both acute and convalescent COVID-19 samples were obtained from the United States, Italy and Spain.

Authors' processing steps: It was from reference gene primer amplification that nucleated cell counts were estimated. Clones were read by immunoSEQ multiplex PCR, and TCRdb kept only the in-frame ones, dropping some. That table furnishes V, J and clone size, whereas the DNA furnished D and trimming. The table has about 210,000 clones, about three quarters seen once; the top ten hold roughly 6.7%. The chain employs TRBV6-6 and TRBJ1-1; tentatively, D is TRBD1 (5 bases). The sequenced sample consisted of peripheral blood. This receptor was taken from a woman in her seventies with acute or convalescent COVID-19. CDR3 region: CASSDQGRGEAFF. CDR3 DNA sequence: TGTGCCAGCAGTGATCAGGGAAGAGGAGAAGCTTTCTTT.